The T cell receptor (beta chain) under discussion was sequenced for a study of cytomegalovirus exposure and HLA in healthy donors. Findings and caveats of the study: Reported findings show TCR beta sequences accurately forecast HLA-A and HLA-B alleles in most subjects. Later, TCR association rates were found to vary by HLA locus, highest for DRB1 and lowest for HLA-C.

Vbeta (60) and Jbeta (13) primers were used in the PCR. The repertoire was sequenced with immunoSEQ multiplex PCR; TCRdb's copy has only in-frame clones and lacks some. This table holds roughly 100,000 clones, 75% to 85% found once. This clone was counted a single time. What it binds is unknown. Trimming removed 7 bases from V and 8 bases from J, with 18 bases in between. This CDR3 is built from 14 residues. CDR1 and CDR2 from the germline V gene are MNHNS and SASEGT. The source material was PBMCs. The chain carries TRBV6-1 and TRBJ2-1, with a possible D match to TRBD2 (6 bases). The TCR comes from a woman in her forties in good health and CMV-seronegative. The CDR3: CASIGLPLEDEQFF. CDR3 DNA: TGTGCCAGCATAGGACTACCCCTAGAAGATGAGCAGTTCTTC.